Presented here are 24 T cell receptor beta chains from one specimen sequenced in a study of blood T cell repertoires in COVID-19. Assay: immunoSEQ multiplex PCR; the TCRdb copy retains only in-frame clones and omits some. The repertoire holds 260,000 or so clones, around 85% seen once, with 2% to 3% in the top ten. Material: PBMCs or T cells enriched from blood (not recorded which). All receptors derive from a woman in her 50s who had recovered from COVID-19.

In this sample, this clone turned up a few times. V and J are TRBV5-1 and TRBJ1-1; D may be TRBD1 (6 bases). The CDR3 contains 13 residues. The ends were cut back, 4 bases at V and 5 bases at J, with 12 bases in the middle. Germline V gene data show CDR1 as SGHRS and CDR2 as YFSETQ. The DNA for the CDR3 is TGCGCCAGCAGCCAACAGGGAGGGACTGAAGCTTTCTTT. Protein: CASSQQGGTEAFF. Combining the CDR3 with reference TRBV5-1 and TRBJ1-1 gives the whole variable domain KAGVTQTPRYLIKTRGQQVTLSCSPISGHRSVSWYQQTPGQGLQFLFEYFSETQRNKGNFPGRFSGRQFSNSRSEMNVSTLELGDSALYLCASSQQGGTEAFFGQGTRLTVV.

V usage is TRBV5-6 and J usage is TRBJ1-2; possibly TRBD1 for D (6 bases). Trimming left V 1 base short and J 3 bases short, with 13 bases between. CDR3 length: 15 residues. From germline, CDR1 is SGHDT and CDR2 YYEEEE. The CDR3 bases are TGTGCCAGCAGCTTGACAGGGATTGACCACTATGGCTACACCTTC. Its protein is CASSLTGIDHYGYTF.

The chain recombines TRBV3-1 (or the pseudogene TRBV3-2) with TRBJ2-2, with D perhaps matching TRBD1 (5 bases). V lost 5 bases to trimming and J lost 4 bases, with 14 bases between them. The germline gives CDR1 LGHDT, CDR2 YNNKEL (reference sequence). The CDR3 covers 15 residues. CDR3 in DNA: TGTGCCAGCAGCTCAAGTCAGGGAATCACCGGGGAGCTGTTTTTT. Protein product: CASSSSQGITGELFF.

The V gene is TRBV9, the J gene TRBJ1-5; D unresolved. In germline, CDR1 is SGDLS, CDR2 YYNGEE. This CDR3 has 15 amino acids. With 4 bases removed from V and 4 bases from J, the gap between germline ends came to 15 bases. The CDR3, as DNA: TGTGCCAGCAGCATAGCCCCGAGCCTAAATCAGCCCCAGCATTTT. Translation gives CASSIAPSLNQPQHF. The full variable domain, rest sourced from reference TRBV9 and TRBJ1-5, is DSGVTQTPKHLITATGQRVTLRCSPRSGDLSVYWYQQSLDQGLQFLIQYYNGEERAKGNILERFSAQQFPDLHSELNLSSLELGDSALYFCASSIAPSLNQPQHFGDGTRLSIL.

The genes are TRBV12-3 or TRBV12-4 and TRBJ1-1; D remains unclear. V dropped 3 bases and J dropped 6 bases, with 8 bases sitting between them. The length of the CDR3 is 12 residues. The CDR3 DNA reads as TGTGCCAGCAGTTTTTGGCAGGCTGAAGCTTTCTTT. This sequence encodes CASSFWQAEAFF.

This chain connects TRBV28 to TRBJ1-6; D remains unclear. V lost 7 bases and J lost 0, with 10 bases in between. This CDR3 contains 15 residues. Germline CDR1 and CDR2: MDHEN and SYDVKM. The CDR3 spells CASNPPSSYNSPLHF. In DNA, the CDR3 is TGTGCCAGCAACCCACCTAGCTCCTATAATTCACCCCTCCACTTT.

The chain joins TRBV18 to TRBJ1-1; the D gene is possibly TRBD1 (6 bases). Germline V lookup: CDR1 KGHSH, CDR2 LQKENI. The CDR3 contains 14 residues. Trimming stripped 1 base from V and 8 bases from J, with 14 bases between. In DNA, the CDR3 is TGTGCCAGCTCACCACGCCGGGGGGCGTGGGAAGCTTTCTTT. It yields the protein CASSPRRGAWEAFF. Supplemented by reference TRBV18 and TRBJ1-1, the full variable domain reads NAGVMQNPRHLVRRRGQEARLRCSPMKGHSHVYWYRQLPEEGLKFMVYLQKENIIDESGMPKERFSAEFPKEGPSILRIQQVVRGDSAAYFCASSPRRGAWEAFFGQGTRLTVV.

This chain connects TRBV7-2 to TRBJ2-2, with TRBD1 matching over 9 bases. Germline assignment: CDR1 SGHTA and CDR2 FQGNSA. The CDR3 contains 17 residues. J gave up 1 base and V 3 bases, and 6 bases lay outside the gene matches. The CDR3 coding sequence is TGTGCCAGCAGCTTGGGACCGGGACAGGGGAACACCGGGGAGCTGTTTTTT. As protein: CASSLGPGQGNTGELFF.

The rearrangement uses TRBV28 and TRBJ2-7; perhaps TRBD2 as D (8 bases). The CDR3 is 23 residues long. Per germline, CDR1 MDHEN and CDR2 SYDVKM. V dropped 5 bases and J dropped 3 bases, with 41 bases sitting between them. CDR3 loop: CASSTTGGTDRITEPPQNYEQYF. In nucleotides, the CDR3 is TGTGCCAGCAGTACCACGGGGGGGACAGACCGAATCACAGAACCGCCCCAGAACTACGAGCAGTACTTC.

The chain employs TRBV5-8 and TRBJ2-3, with 10 bases that match TRBD1. V gave up 2 bases and J gave up 3 bases; unmatched junction bases: 6. Germline V gene lookup returns CDR1 SGHTS and CDR2 YDEGEE. The CDR3 consists of 16 residues. The chain's CDR3 is CASSLGTGVRTDTQYF. In nucleotides, the CDR3 is TGTGCCAGCAGCTTAGGGACAGGGGTTAGGACAGATACGCAGTATTTT. Full variable domain (outside the CDR3, taken from reference TRBV5-8 and TRBJ2-3): EAGVTQSPTHLIKTRGQQATLRCSPISGHTSVYWYQQALGLGLQFLLWYDEGEERNRGNFPPRFSGRQFPNYSSELNVNALELEDSALYLCASSLGTGVRTDTQYFGPGTRLTVL.

The chain couples TRBV19 to TRBJ1-1; D gene uncertain. The V end was cut by 7 bases, the J end by 8 bases, with 20 bases between. The CDR3 sequence is 14 residues long. Germline V lookup: CDR1 LNHDA, CDR2 SQIVND (reference sequence). The CDR3 bases are TGTGCCAGTACCGACCAAAGGCAGACGGAGGAAGCTTTCTTT. It is translated as CASTDQRQTEEAFF.

V usage is TRBV21-1 and J usage is TRBJ1-5; the D call in the table, TRBD1, was not verified against the DNA. TRBV21-1 is an annotated pseudogene. This CDR3 spans 17 amino acids. CDR3 residues: CASSNIRTGWGNQPQHF. CDR3 DNA: TGTGCCAGCAGCAACATTAGAACAGGGTGGGGGAATCAGCCCCAGCATTTT.

The J gene is TRBJ2-2, the V gene TRBV5-1, with D possibly matching TRBD1 (5 bases). Trimming stripped 5 bases from V and 2 bases from J, with 13 bases between. The CDR3 has 15 amino acids. Per germline, CDR1 SGHRS and CDR2 YFSETQ. The CDR3 protein is CASRVPDRNTGELFF. The CDR3 DNA sequence: TGCGCCAGCAGGGTACCTGACAGAAACACCGGGGAGCTGTTTTTT.

The CDR3 sequence is CASSQQGRNTEAFF. DNA for the CDR3: TGCGCCAGCAGCCAACAGGGAAGGAACACTGAAGCTTTCTTT. V usage is TRBV5-1 and J usage is TRBJ1-1; possible D gene TRBD1, 6 bases. V was cut by 4 bases and J by 1 base, with 11 bases left in between. The V gene's germline CDR1 is SGHRS and CDR2 YFSETQ. This CDR3 has 14 amino acids. The complete variable domain, with remaining parts taken from reference TRBV5-1 and TRBJ1-1, reads KAGVTQTPRYLIKTRGQQVTLSCSPISGHRSVSWYQQTPGQGLQFLFEYFSETQRNKGNFPGRFSGRQFSNSRSEMNVSTLELGDSALYLCASSQQGRNTEAFFGQGTRLTVV.

The chain employs TRBV5-1 and TRBJ2-5, with TRBD2 identical over 10 bases. The V gene's germline CDR1 is SGHRS and CDR2 YFSETQ. The V segment lost 0 bases and the J segment 5 bases; nucleotides outside the gene matches: 7. This CDR3 has 16 residues. The CDR3 nucleotides read TGCGCCAGCAGCTTGGTAGCTAGCGGGGGACGGGAGACCCAGTACTTC. Translating it yields CASSLVASGGRETQYF.

The chain uses TRBV2 and TRBJ2-3; a possible D gene is TRBD2 (5 bases). This CDR3 has 13 residues. Germline loops: CDR1 SNHLY, CDR2 FYNNEI. Trimming took off 8 bases at V and 2 bases at J, with 11 bases between the two ends. The CDR3 region is CASQRYLTDTQYF. As DNA, the CDR3 is TGTGCCAGCCAGCGGTATCTCACAGATACGCAGTATTTT. The variable domain in full, with the rest retrieved from reference TRBV2 and TRBJ2-3, is EPEVTQTPSHQVTQMGQEVILRCVPISNHLYFYWYRQILGQKVEFLVSFYNNEISEKSEIFDDQFSVERPDGSNFTLKIRSTKLEDSAMYFCASQRYLTDTQYFGPGTRLTVL.

The V gene is TRBV29-1, the J gene TRBJ2-7; no clear D. Germline values: CDR1 SQVTM, CDR2 ANQGSEA. The germline V and J ends were trimmed by 7 bases and 0 bases, with 10 bases remaining between them. The CDR3 length is 12 residues. Written as DNA, the CDR3 is TGCAGCGCAATGGAGAGCTCCTACGAGCAGTACTTC. As protein: CSAMESSYEQYF.

The chain couples TRBV9 to TRBJ2-5; 9 nucleotides match TRBD2. Trimming took 2 bases from V and 5 from J; bases not matched to a gene: 7. Germline V gene data show CDR1 as SGDLS and CDR2 as YYNGEE. The CDR3 has 15 residues. The CDR3 region is CASSVTSGGGETQYF. The CDR3 DNA reads TGTGCCAGCAGCGTGACTAGCGGTGGGGGGGAGACCCAGTACTTC.

The genes are TRBV7-9 and TRBJ1-2; 10 nucleotides agree with TRBD1. Germline CDR1 SEHNR, CDR2 FQNEAQ (reference sequence). This CDR3 comprises 14 residues. The ends lost 5 bases at V and 4 bases at J; junction bases unmatched: 4. The CDR3 region is CASSRGQGSYGYTF. Written as DNA, the CDR3 is TGTGCCAGCAGCCGGGGACAGGGGAGCTATGGCTACACCTTC.

CDR3 DNA sequence: TGTGCCAGCGGCAGGAGGAGCAATCAGCCCCAGCATTTT. This translates into CASGRRSNQPQHF. This chain links TRBV11-2 with TRBJ1-5; D remains ambiguous. Between the trimmed V and J ends, which lost 8 bases and 1 base, there was a span of 9 bases. The CDR3 contains 13 residues. Germline V gives CDR1 SGHAT, CDR2 FQNNGV.

The chain links TRBV5-1 to TRBJ1-4, with D possibly matching TRBD1 (5 bases). V shed 0 bases and J shed 8 bases, with 8 bases lying between them. This CDR3 region has 13 residues. Germline assignment: CDR1 SGHRS and CDR2 YFSETQ. The CDR3 is CASSLGQTEKLFF. The DNA of the CDR3 is TGCGCCAGCAGCTTGGGACAGACCGAAAAACTGTTTTTT.

This clone is a singleton in its sample. This sequence joins TRBV5-6 and TRBJ2-2; maybe TRBD1 (5 bases). CDR1 and CDR2 (germline): SGHDT, YYEEEE. Trimming removed 0 bases from V and 7 bases from J, with 13 bases in between. The CDR3 loop spans 15 amino acids. CDR3 DNA: TGTGCCAGCAGCTTGGGCAGGGCGAGCCGCGGGGAGCTGTTTTTT. The encoded protein is CASSLGRASRGELFF. The full variable domain, rest sourced from reference TRBV5-6 and TRBJ2-2, is DAGVTQSPTHLIKTRGQQVTLRCSPKSGHDTVSWYQQALGQGPQFIFQYYEEEERQRGNFPDRFSGHQFPNYSSELNVNALLLGDSALYLCASSLGRASRGELFFGEGSRLTVL.

V usage is TRBV11-2 and J usage is TRBJ1-4, with 7 nucleotides matching TRBD1. Per germline, CDR1 SGHAT and CDR2 FQNNGV. The CDR3 has 16 amino acids. Losses at the gene ends were 5 bases for V and 4 bases for J; bases not matched to a gene: 10. Here the CDR3 reads CASSPPGDRVNEKLFF. The CDR3 DNA is TGTGCCAGCAGCCCGCCTGGAGACAGGGTTAATGAAAAACTGTTTTTT.

The chain is built from TRBV5-5 and TRBJ1-5; tentative D call: TRBD1 (6 bases). Germline V gene sequence: CDR1 SGHKS, CDR2 YYEKEE (reference sequence). Between the trimmed V and J ends, which lost 4 bases and 3 bases, there was a span of 14 bases. The CDR3 extends over 15 amino acids. The chain's CDR3 is CASSHRDTNNQPQHF. CDR3 nucleotides: TGTGCCAGCAGCCACCGGGACACAAACAATCAGCCCCAGCATTTT.